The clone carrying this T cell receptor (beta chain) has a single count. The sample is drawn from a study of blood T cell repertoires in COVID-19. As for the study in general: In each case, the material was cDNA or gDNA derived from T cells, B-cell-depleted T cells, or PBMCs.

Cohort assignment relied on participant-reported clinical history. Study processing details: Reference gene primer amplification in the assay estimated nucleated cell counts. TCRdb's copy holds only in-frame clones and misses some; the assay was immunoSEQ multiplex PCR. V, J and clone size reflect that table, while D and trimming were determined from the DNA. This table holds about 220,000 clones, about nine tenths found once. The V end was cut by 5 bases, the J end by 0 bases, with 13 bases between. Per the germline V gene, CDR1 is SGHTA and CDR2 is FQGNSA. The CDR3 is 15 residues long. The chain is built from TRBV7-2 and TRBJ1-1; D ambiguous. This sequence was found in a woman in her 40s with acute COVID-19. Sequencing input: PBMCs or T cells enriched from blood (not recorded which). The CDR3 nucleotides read TGTGCCAGCAGCAGACCGAGCGGTATGAACACTGAAGCTTTCTTT. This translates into CASSRPSGMNTEAFF.